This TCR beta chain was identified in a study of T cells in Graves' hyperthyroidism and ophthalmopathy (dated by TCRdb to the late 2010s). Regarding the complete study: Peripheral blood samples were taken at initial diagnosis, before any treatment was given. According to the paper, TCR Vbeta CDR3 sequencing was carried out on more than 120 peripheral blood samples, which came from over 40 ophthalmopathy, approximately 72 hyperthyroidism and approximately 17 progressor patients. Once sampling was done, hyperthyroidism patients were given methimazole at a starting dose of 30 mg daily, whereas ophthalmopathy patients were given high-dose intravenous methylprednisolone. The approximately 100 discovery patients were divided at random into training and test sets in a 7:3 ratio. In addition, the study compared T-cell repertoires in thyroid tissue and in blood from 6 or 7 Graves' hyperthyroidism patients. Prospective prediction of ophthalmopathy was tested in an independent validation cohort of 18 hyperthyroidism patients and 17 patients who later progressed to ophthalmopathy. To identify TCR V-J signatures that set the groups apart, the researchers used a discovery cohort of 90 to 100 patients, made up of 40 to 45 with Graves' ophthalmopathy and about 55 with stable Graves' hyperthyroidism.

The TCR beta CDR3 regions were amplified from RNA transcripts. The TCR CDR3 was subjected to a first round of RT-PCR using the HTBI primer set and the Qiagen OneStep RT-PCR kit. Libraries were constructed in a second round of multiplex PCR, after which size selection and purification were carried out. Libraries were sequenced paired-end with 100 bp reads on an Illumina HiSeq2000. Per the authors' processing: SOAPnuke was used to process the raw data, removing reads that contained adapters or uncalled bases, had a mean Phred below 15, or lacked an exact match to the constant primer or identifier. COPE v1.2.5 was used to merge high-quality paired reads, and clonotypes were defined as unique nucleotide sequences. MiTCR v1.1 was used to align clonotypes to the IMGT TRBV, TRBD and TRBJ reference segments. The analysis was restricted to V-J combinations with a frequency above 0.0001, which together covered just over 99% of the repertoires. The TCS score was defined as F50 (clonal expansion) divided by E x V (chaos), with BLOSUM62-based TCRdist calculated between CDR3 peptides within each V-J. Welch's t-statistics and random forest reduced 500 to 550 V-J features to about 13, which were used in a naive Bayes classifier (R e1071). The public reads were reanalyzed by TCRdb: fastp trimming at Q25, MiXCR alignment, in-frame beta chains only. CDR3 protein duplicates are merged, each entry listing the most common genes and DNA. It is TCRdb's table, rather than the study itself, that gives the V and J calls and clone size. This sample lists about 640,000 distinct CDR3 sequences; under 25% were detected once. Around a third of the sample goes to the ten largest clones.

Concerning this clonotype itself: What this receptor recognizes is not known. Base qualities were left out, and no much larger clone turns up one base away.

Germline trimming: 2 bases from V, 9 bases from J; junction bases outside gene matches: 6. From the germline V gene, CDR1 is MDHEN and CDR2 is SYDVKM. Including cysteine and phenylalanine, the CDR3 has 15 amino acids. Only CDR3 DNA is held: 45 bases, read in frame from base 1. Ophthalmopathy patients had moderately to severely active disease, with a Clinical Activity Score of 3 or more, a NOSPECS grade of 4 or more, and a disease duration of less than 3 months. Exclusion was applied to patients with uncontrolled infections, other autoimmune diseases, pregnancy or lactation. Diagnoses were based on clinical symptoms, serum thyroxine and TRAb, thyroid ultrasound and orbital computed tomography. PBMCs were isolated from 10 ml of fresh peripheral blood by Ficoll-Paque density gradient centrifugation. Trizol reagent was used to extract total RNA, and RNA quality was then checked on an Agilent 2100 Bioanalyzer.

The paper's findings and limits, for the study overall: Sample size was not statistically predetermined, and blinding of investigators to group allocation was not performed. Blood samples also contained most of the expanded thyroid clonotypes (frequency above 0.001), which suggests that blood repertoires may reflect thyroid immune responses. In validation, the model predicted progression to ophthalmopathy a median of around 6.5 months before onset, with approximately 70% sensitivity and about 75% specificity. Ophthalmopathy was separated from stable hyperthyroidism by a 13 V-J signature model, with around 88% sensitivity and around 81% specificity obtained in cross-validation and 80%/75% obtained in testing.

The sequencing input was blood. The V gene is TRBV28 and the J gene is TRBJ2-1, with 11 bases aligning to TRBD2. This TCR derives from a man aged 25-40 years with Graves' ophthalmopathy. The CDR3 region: CASSLSGSGRGEQFF. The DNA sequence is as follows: TGTGCCAGCAGTTTAAGTGGTAGCGGGAGGGGTGAGCAGTTCTTC. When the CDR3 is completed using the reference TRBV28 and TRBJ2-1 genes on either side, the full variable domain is DVKVTQSSRYLVKRTGEKVFLECVQDMDHENMFWYRQDPGLGLRLIYFSYDVKMKEKGDIPEGYSVSREKKERFSLILESASTNQTSMYLCASSLSGSGRGEQFFGPGTRLTVL.